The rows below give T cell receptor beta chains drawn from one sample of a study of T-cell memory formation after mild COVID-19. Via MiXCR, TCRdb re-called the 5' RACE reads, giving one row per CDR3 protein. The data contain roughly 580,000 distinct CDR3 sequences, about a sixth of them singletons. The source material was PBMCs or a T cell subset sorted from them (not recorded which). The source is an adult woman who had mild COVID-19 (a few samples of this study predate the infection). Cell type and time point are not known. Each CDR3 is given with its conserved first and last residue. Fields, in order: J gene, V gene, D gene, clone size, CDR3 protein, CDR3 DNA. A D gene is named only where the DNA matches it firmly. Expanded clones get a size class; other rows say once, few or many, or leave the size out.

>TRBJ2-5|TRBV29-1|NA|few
CSVFHPGHPKETQYF
TGCAGCGTTTTTCATCCGGGACATCCAAAAGAGACCCAGTACTTC
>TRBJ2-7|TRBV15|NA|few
CATSQGSGYEQYF
TGTGCCACCTCGCAGGGTTCTGGCTACGAGCAGTACTTC
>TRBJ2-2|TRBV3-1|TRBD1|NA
CASSPSDREAGELFF
TGTGCCAGCAGCCCCTCGGACAGGGAAGCCGGGGAGCTGTTTTTT
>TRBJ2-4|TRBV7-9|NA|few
CASSPGGDIQYF
TGTGCCAGCAGCCCCGGGGGAGACATTCAGTACTTC
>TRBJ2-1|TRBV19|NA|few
CASRMGLNEQFF
TGTGCCAGTAGGATGGGGCTCAATGAGCAGTTCTTC
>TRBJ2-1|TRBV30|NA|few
CAWSYILGGPPFYNEQFF
TGTGCCTGGAGTTATATTCTTGGCGGGCCTCCCTTTTACAATGAGCAGTTCTTC
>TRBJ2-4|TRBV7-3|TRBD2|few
CASSLTALAGGGGIQYF
TGTGCCAGCAGCTTAACCGCACTAGCGGGGGGTGGAGGCATTCAGTACTTC
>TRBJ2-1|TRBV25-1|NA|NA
CASEVGDDEQFF
TGTGCCAGTGAAGTAGGGGACGATGAGCAGTTCTTC
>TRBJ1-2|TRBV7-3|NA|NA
CASGGGGYGYTF
TGTGCCAGCGGAGGCGGCGGTTATGGCTACACCTTC
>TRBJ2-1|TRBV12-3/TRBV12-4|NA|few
CASSLRGPGYNEQFF
TGTGCCAGCAGCCTACGGGGGCCGGGCTACAATGAGCAGTTCTTC
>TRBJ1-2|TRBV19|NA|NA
CASSIKASNYGYTF
TGTGCCAGTAGTATAAAGGCATCTAACTATGGCTACACCTTC
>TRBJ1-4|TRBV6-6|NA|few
CASNHAHQGEKLFF
TGTGCCAGCAACCATGCCCACCAGGGGGAAAAACTGTTTTTT
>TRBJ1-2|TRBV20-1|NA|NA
CSAKTRQDGYTF
TGCAGTGCAAAGACTAGGCAGGATGGCTACACCTTC
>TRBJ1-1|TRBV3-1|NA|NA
CASSQAVVSNTEAFF
TGTGCCAGCAGCCAAGCGGTCGTATCGAACACTGAAGCTTTCTTT
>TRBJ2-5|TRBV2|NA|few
CASSKIEQETQYF
TGTGCCAGCAGTAAGATCGAGCAAGAGACCCAGTACTTC
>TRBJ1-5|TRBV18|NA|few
CASSPGPRRGSNQPQHF
TGTGCCAGCTCCCCGGGCCCCCGAAGGGGTAGCAATCAGCCCCAGCATTTT
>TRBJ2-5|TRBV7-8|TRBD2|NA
CASSSGLAIQETQYF
TGTGCCAGCAGTTCGGGACTAGCGATTCAAGAGACCCAGTACTTC
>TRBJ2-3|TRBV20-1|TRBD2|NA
CRATSGALASTDTQYF
TGCAGGGCGACTAGCGGGGCCCTGGCTAGCACAGATACGCAGTATTTT
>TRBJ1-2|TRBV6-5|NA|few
CASSYSGGALNYGYTF
TGTGCCAGCAGTTACTCGGGAGGGGCCCTCAACTATGGCTACACCTTC
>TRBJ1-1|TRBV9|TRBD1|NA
CASSTQDRVRVTEAFF
TGTGCCAGCAGCACCCAGGACAGGGTAAGGGTCACTGAAGCTTTCTTT
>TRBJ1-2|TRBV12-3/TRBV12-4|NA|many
CASSLVYGYTF
TGTGCCAGCAGTTTAGTCTATGGCTACACCTTC
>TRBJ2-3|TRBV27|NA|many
CASSVSGPRNTDTQYF
TGTGCCAGCAGTGTTTCCGGGCCCCGCAACACAGATACGCAGTATTTT
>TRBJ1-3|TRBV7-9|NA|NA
CASSPTGFSPDTIYF
TGTGCCAGCAGCCCAACAGGGTTTTCGCCGGACACCATATATTTT
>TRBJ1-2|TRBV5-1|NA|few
CASSFYGTGYGYTF
TGCGCCAGCAGCTTTTACGGGACGGGCTATGGCTACACCTTC
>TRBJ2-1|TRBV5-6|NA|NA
CASSVQGGADHEQFF
TGTGCCAGCAGCGTACAGGGTGGGGCAGACCATGAGCAGTTCTTC
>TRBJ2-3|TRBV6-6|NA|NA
CASSYFARLSSTDTQYF
TGTGCCAGCAGTTACTTCGCGAGGCTCTCCAGCACAGATACGCAGTATTTT
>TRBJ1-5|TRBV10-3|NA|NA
CATWDSGHSNQPQHF
TGTGCCACATGGGATTCAGGGCATAGCAATCAGCCCCAGCATTTT
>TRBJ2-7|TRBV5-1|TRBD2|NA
CASSASSGAGEQYF
TGCGCCAGCAGCGCCTCTAGCGGCGCAGGAGAGCAGTACTTC
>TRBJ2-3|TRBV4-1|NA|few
CASSQAVGTTGRTDTQYF
TGCGCCAGCAGCCAAGCTGTCGGGACAACCGGGCGGACAGATACGCAGTATTTT
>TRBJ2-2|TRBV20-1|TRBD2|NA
CSAPGGNTGELFF
TGCAGTGCGCCGGGGGGGAACACCGGGGAGCTGTTTTTT
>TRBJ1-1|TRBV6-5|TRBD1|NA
CASSYLGQGLNTEAFF
TGTGCCAGCAGTTACTTGGGACAGGGGCTGAACACTGAAGCTTTCTTT
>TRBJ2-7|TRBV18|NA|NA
CASSPTNTKEQYF
TGTGCCAGCTCACCAACCAACACGAAGGAGCAGTACTTC
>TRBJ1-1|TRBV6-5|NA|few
CASSYQRGRAEAFF
TGTGCCAGCAGTTACCAGAGAGGGAGGGCTGAAGCTTTCTTT
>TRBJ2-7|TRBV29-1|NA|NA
CSVYKGTGEQYF
TGCAGCGTTTATAAGGGGACGGGCGAGCAGTACTTC
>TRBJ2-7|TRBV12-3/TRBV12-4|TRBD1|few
CASSLYRGLDSSYEQYF
TGTGCCAGCAGTTTGTACAGGGGGCTCGACTCCTCCTACGAGCAGTACTTC
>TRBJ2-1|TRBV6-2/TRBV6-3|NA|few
CASSYTAPGDEQFF
TGTGCCAGCAGTTACACCGCCCCAGGGGATGAGCAGTTCTTC
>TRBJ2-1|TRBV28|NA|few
CASSPGPNYNEQFF
TGTGCCAGCAGCCCGGGACCGAACTACAATGAGCAGTTCTTC
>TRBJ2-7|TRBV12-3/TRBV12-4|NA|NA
CASSLTDRGRFGLYEQYF
TGTGCCAGCAGTTTAACCGACAGAGGGCGATTTGGGCTTTACGAGCAGTACTTC
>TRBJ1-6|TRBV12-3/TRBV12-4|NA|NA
CASSLRRGNSPLHF
TGTGCCAGCAGTTTAAGGCGTGGAAATTCACCCCTCCACTTT